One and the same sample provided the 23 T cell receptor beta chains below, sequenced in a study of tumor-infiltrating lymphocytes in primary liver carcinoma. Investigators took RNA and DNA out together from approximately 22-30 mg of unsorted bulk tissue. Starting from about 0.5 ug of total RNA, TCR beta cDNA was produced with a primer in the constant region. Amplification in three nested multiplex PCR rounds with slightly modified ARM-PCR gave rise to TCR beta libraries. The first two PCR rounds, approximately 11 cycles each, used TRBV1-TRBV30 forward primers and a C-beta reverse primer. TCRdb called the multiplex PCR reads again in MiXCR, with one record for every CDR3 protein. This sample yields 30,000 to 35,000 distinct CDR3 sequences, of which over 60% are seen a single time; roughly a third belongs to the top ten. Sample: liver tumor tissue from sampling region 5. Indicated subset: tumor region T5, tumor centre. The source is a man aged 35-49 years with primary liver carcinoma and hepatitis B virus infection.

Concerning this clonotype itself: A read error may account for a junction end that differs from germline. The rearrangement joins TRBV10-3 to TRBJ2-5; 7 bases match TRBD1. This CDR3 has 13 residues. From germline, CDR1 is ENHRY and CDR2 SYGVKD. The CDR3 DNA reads TGTGTCATCAGTGATAGGGGGCGTGAGACCCAGTACTTC. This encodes CVISDRGRETQYF.

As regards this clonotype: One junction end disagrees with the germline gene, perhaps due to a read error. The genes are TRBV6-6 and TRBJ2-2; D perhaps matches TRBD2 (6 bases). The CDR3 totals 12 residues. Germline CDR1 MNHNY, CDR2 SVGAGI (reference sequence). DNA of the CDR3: TGTGCCAGCAATAAGAGCACGGGGGAGATGTTTTTT. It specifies CASNKSTGEMFF.

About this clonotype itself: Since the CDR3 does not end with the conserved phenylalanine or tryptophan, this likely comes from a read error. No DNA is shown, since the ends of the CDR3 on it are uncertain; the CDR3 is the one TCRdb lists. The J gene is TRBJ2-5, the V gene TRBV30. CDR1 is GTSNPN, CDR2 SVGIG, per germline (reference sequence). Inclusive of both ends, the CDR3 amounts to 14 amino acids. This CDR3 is CACLERDSQETQYS.

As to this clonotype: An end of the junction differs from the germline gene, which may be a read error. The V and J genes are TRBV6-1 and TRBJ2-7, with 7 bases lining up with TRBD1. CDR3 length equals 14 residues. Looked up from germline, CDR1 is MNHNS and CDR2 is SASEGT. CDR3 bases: TGTCCCAGCAGTGAGGGGGCTCCCCCCTACGAGCAGTATTTC. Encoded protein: CPSSEGAPPYEQYF.

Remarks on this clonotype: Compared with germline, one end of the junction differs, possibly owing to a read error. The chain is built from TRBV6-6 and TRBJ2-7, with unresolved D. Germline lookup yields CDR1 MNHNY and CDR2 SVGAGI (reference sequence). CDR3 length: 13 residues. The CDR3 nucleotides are TGTGACAGCAGTTACGCGGTCTCCTACGAACAGTACTTC. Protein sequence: CDSSYAVSYEQYF.

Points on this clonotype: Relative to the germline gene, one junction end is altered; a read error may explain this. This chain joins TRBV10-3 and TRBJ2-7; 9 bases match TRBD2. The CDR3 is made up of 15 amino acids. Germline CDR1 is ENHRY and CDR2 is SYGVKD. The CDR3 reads CVISEGLATLFEQYF. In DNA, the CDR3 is TGTGTCATCAGCGAAGGACTAGCGACCCTCTTCGAGCAATACTTC.

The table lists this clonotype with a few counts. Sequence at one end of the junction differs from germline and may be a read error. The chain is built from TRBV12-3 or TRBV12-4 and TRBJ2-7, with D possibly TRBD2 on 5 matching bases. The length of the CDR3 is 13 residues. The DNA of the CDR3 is TGTGCCAGCAGTTTATCGAGCGCCTACGAGCGGTATTTC. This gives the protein CASSLSSAYERYF.

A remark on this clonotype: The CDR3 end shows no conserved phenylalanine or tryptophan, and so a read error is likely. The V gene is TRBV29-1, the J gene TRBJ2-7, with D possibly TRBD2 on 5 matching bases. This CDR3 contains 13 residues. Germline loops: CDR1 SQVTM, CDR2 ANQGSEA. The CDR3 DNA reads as TGCAACGCTACAGTGGAGGCCTCCTACGAGCAGTACTTA. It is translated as CNATVEASYEQYL.

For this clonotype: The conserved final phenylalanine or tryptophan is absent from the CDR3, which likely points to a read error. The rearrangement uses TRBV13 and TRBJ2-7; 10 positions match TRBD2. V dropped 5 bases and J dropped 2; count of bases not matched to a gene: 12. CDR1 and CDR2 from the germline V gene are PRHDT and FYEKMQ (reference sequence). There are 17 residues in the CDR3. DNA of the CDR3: TGTGCCAGCAGCCTACAACTTAGCGGGAGGACGGCCTACGAGCAGTACTCT. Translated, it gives CASSLQLSGRTAYEQYS.

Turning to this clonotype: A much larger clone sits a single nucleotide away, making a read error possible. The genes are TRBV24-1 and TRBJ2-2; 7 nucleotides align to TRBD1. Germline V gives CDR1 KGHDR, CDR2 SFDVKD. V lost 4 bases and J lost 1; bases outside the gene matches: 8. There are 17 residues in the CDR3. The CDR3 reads CATSDGAWTGNTGELFF. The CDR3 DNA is TGTGCCACCAGTGACGGGGCCTGGACAGGGAACACCGGGGAGCTGTTTTTT.

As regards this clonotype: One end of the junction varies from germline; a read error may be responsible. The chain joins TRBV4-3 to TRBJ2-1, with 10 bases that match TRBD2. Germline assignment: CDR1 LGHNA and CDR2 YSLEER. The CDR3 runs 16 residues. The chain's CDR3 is CASSQGGASGRIEQSF. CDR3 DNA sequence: TGCGCCAGCAGCCAAGGTGGTGCTAGCGGGAGAATTGAGCAGTCCTTC.

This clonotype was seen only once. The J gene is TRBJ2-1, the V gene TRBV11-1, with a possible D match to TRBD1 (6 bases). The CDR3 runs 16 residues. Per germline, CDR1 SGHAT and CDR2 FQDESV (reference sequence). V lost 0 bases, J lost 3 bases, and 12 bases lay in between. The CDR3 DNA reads TGTGCCAGCAGCTTAGCTGACAGGTCATACTACAATGAGCAGTTCTTC. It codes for CASSLADRSYYNEQFF.

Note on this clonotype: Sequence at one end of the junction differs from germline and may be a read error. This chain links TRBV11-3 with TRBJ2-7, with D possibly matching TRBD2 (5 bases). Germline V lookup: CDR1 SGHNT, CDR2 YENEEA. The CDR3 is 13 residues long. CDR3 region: CASNLTPSGEHYF. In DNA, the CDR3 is TGTGCCAGCAACTTAACACCCAGCGGCGAACATTACTTC. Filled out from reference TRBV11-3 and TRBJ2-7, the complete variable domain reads EAGVVQSPRYKIIEKKQPVAFWCNPISGHNTLYWYLQNLGQGPELLIRYENEEAVDDSQLPKDRFSAERLKGVDSTLKIQPAELGDSAVYLCASNLTPSGEHYFGPGTRLTVT.

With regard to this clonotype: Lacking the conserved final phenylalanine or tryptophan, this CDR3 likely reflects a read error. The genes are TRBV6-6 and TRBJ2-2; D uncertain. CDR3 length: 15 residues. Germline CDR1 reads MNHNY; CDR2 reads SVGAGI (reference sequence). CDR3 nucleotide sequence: TGTGCCAGCAGCAAAGATGCCGGATACACCTGGGAGCTGTTTTGT. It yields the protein CASSKDAGYTWELFC.

The CDR3 nucleotides read TGTGCCAGCTGCGCCTACGGGACCGTGAGAAAGACCCAGTACTTC. Translating it yields CASCAYGTVRKTQYF. This chain joins TRBV6-1 and TRBJ2-5; possibly TRBD1 or TRBD2 for D (5 bases each). This CDR3 contains 15 residues. Germline V gene sequence: CDR1 MNHNS, CDR2 SASEGT. Trimming cost V 8 bases and J 6 bases, with 22 bases left between them.

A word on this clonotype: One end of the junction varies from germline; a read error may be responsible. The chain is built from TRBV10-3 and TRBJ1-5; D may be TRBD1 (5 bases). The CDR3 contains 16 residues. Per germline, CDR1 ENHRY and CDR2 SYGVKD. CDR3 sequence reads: CAITESASQAGQPQHF. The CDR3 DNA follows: TGTGCCATCACTGAGTCGGCTAGTCAGGCGGGGCAGCCCCAACATTTT.

The CDR3, as DNA: TGTGCCAGCAGCGCGGGACAAGGAACGTCAGATACGCAGTATTTT. Its protein is CASSAGQGTSDTQYF. This chain links TRBV5-6 with TRBJ2-3; either TRBD1 or TRBD2 may fit D (6 bases each). V lost 4 bases to trimming and J lost 4 bases, with 16 bases between them. This CDR3 region has 15 residues. Germline V CDR1 and CDR2: SGHDT, YYEEEE.

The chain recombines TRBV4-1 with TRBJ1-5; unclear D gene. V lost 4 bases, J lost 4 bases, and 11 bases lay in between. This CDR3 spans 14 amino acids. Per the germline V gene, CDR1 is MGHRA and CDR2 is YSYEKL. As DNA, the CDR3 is TGCGCCAGCAGCCCTGACTGGGTTAATCAGCCCCAGCATTTT. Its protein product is CASSPDWVNQPQHF.

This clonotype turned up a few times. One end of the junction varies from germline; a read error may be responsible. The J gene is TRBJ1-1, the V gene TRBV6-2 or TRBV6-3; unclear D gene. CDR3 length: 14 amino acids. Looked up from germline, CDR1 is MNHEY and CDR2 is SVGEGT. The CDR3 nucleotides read TGTGCCGGTAGTTACCCAGAGCTGAACACCGAAGCTTTCTTT. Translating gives CAGSYPELNTEAFF.

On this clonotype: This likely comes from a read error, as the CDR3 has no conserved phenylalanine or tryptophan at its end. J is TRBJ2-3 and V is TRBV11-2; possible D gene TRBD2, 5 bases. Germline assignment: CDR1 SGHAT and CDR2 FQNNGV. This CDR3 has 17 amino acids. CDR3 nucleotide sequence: TGTGCCAGCAACTTAGTTTTAGCGAGAGGGCTCGGAGATACGCAGTATTCT. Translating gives CASNLVLARGLGDTQYS.

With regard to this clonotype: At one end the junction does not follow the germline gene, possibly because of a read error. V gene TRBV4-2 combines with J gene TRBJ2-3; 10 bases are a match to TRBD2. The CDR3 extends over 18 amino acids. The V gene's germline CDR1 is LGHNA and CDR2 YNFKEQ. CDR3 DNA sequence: TGTACCAGCAGCCAAGTGTCACTTCTAGCGGGAGCGACAGATACGCAGTATTTT. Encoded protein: CTSSQVSLLAGATDTQYF.

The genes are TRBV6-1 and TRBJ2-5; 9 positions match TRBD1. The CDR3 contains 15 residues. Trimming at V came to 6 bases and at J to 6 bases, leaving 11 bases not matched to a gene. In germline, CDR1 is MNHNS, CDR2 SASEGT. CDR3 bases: TGTGCCAGCAGCACCCACGGGACAGGGATAAAGACCCAGTACTTC. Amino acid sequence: CASSTHGTGIKTQYF.

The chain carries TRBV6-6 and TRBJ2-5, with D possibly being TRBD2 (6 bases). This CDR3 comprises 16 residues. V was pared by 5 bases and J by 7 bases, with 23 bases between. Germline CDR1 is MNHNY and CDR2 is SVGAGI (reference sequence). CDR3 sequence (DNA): TGTGCCAGCAGTCCCCATAGCAGGAGGGCCGAGGGGACCCAGTACTTC. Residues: CASSPHSRRAEGTQYF.